What follows describes a single TCR beta chain. TCRdb's copy holds only in-frame clones and misses some; the assay was immunoSEQ multiplex PCR. The sample shows roughly 230,000 clones, around 86% of them seen only once. With 3 bases removed from V and 1 base from J, the gap between germline ends came to 13 bases. The CDR3 runs 15 residues. Germline loops: CDR1 SGDLS, CDR2 YYNGEE. The data are from a study of blood T cell repertoires in COVID-19. What was sequenced was PBMCs or T cells enriched from blood (not recorded which). This clonotype was obtained from a man aged 25 to 40 in a cohort exposed to, infected with or recovered from COVID-19 (not recorded which). The rearrangement links TRBV9 to TRBJ1-1; D is undetermined. The CDR3 region has the DNA TGTGCCAGCAGCGCTCATACAGACCCGAACACTGAAGCTTTCTTT. Translating gives CASSAHTDPNTEAFF.